The source of this T cell receptor (beta chain) is a study of T cells expressing NK-cell markers. The CDR3 covers 14 residues. Germline loops: CDR1 SGDLS, CDR2 YYNGEE. TCRdb re-called the 5' RACE reads; one entry per CDR3 protein, DNA not given. The listing contains over 100,000 distinct CDR3 sequences. The sequenced sample consisted of blood T cells: a sorted CD56 or NKG2C T cell subset, CD4+ or CD8+ T cells, or bulk PBMC T cells (not recorded which). This TCR was recovered from a woman between 18 and 70 years old in good health. The chain is built from TRBV9 and TRBJ2-1; without DNA, the TCRdb call of TRBD2 cannot be checked. This CDR3 reads CASTAWEGIDEQFF.